This T cell receptor (beta chain) was observed in a study of blood T cell repertoires in COVID-19. Study-level background: Sources were T cells, B-cell-depleted T cells, or PBMCs; the material itself was cDNA or gDNA.

Sequencing used immunoSEQ multiplex PCR; TCRdb keeps in-frame clones, though not all of them. The sample has about 360,000 clones, around four fifths seen once. This clone was counted a few times. Material for sequencing was peripheral blood. The TCR sequence derives from a man between 25 and 39 years old with active or convalescent COVID-19.

As DNA, the CDR3 is TGTGCCAGCAGTTCCCGGACAGGGGGAAACACCATATATTTT. Amino acids: CASSSRTGGNTIYF. The chain combines TRBV27 with TRBJ1-3; 8 bases map to TRBD1. The CDR3 is made up of 14 amino acids. V lost 4 bases to trimming and J lost 4 bases; unmatched junction nucleotides: 3. CDR1 is MNHEY and CDR2 is SMNVEV in the germline V gene (reference sequence).